These T cell receptor beta chains were read from a single sample in a study of human T cells and chemical hapten exposure. TCRdb analysed the RACE reads with MiXCR anew, one entry per CDR3 protein. The sample records tens of thousands of distinct CDR3 sequences, over 9% being singletons. The sample was whole blood, taken in connection with sensitization to the hapten diphenylcyclopropenone (DPC). The receptors stem from a woman aged 50 to 60 with alopecia areata. Some clones in this sample may be carry-over from other donors' samples. Each CDR3 is given with its conserved first and last residue. Fields, in order: D gene, J gene, V gene, clone size, CDR3 protein, CDR3 DNA. The D gene is left open where the match is weak. The size field is filled for only some rows; it gives once, few, many or a size class.

TRBD1 | TRBJ1-1 | TRBV28 | . | CASTRQGARVEAFF | TGTGCCAGCACGAGACAGGGGGCGCGTGTGGAAGCTTTCTTT
TRBD2 | TRBJ2-5 | TRBV7-3 | many | CASSLNPSGQETQYF | TGTGCCAGCAGCTTAAACCCTAGCGGGCAAGAGACCCAGTACTTC
TRBD1 | TRBJ1-2 | TRBV30 | many | CAWSAGGQANYGYTF | TGTGCCTGGAGTGCAGGGGGGCAAGCTAACTATGGCTACACCTTC
TRBD2 | TRBJ2-3 | TRBV6-6 | many | CASSGTSGRTDTQYF | TGTGCCAGCAGCGGGACTAGCGGGCGTACAGATACGCAGTATTTT
. | TRBJ2-2 | TRBV7-9 | . | CASSPNSAELFF | TGTGCCAGCAGCCCGAACTCAGCGGAGCTGTTTTTT
TRBD2 | TRBJ2-2 | TRBV19 | few | CASSLAGRNTGELFF | TGTGCCAGTAGTCTAGCGGGAAGGAACACCGGGGAGCTGTTTTTT
. | TRBJ2-2 | TRBV5-5 | . | CASSQRTGELFF | TGTGCCAGCAGCCAGAGGACCGGGGAGCTGTTTTTT
TRBD1 | TRBJ1-5 | TRBV19 | . | CASSMGQGNNQPQHF | TGTGCCAGTAGTATGGGACAGGGGAACAATCAGCCCCAGCATTTT
TRBD1 | TRBJ2-7 | TRBV2 | many | CATGDSSYEQYF | TGTGCCACCGGGGACAGCTCCTACGAGCAGTACTTC
. | TRBJ2-1 | TRBV6-2/TRBV6-3 | . | CASSQGLNNEQFF | TGTGCCAGCAGCCAGGGACTGAACAATGAGCAGTTCTTC
TRBD1 | TRBJ1-4 | TRBV18 | . | CASSPGQRNEKLFF | TGTGCCAGCTCACCGGGACAGAGAAATGAAAAACTGTTTTTT
. | TRBJ2-7 | TRBV12-3/TRBV12-4 | . | CASSLAGGSPQYF | TGTGCCAGCAGTTTAGCGGGAGGATCTCCCCAGTACTTC
TRBD2 | TRBJ2-2 | TRBV6-5 | few | CASSPSLGSGANTGELFF | TGTGCCAGCAGCCCATCCTTGGGTAGCGGGGCGAACACCGGGGAGCTGTTTTTT
TRBD2 | TRBJ2-1 | TRBV12-3/TRBV12-4 | many | CASRVSGSSYNEQFF | TGTGCCAGCAGGGTTAGCGGGAGCTCCTACAATGAGCAGTTCTTC
. | TRBJ1-5 | TRBV6-2/TRBV6-3 | many | CASSQDWGQPQHF | TGTGCCAGCAGTCAAGACTGGGGTCAGCCCCAGCATTTT
. | TRBJ1-1 | TRBV29-1 | few | CSVEGQFVEAFF | TGCAGCGTTGAGGGGCAGTTCGTTGAAGCTTTCTTT
. | TRBJ2-7 | TRBV12-3/TRBV12-4 | . | CASSFFGGWSYEQYF | TGTGCCAGCAGTTTTTTTGGCGGGTGGTCCTACGAGCAGTACTTC
. | TRBJ2-1 | TRBV7-3 | few | CASSLMGSSGDEQFF | TGTGCCAGCAGCTTAATGGGGTCCTCAGGGGATGAGCAGTTCTTC
. | TRBJ2-7 | TRBV11-2 | many | CASSFMDGTPEQYF | TGTGCCAGCAGCTTCATGGACGGGACGCCCGAGCAGTACTTC
TRBD1 | TRBJ1-5 | TRBV20-1 | many | CSAHTGGNNQPQHF | TGCAGTGCACATACAGGGGGCAACAATCAGCCCCAGCATTTT
TRBD2 | TRBJ2-2 | TRBV7-6 | many | CASSRLAGATGELFF | TGTGCCAGCAGCCGACTAGCGGGAGCTACCGGGGAGCTGTTTTTT
TRBD2 | TRBJ2-7 | TRBV7-6 | few | CASSGLAGGSEQYF | TGTGCCAGCAGCGGACTAGCGGGAGGCAGTGAGCAGTACTTC
TRBD1 | TRBJ2-5 | TRBV24-1 | many | CATSESGGPETQYF | TGTGCCACCAGTGAATCAGGGGGCCCGGAGACCCAGTACTTC
. | TRBJ1-6 | TRBV6-1 | . | CASSQDGARVNPLHF | TGTGCCAGCAGTCAAGACGGGGCGCGGGTGAATCCCCTCCACTTT
. | TRBJ2-6 | TRBV29-1 | few | CSVAPSGANVLTF | TGCAGCGTTGCACCCTCTGGGGCCAACGTCCTGACTTTC
. | TRBJ2-5 | TRBV29-1 | many | CSLLPGLQETQYF | TGCAGCTTACTCCCAGGGCTACAAGAGACCCAGTACTTC
. | TRBJ2-5 | TRBV10-2 | many | CASSEPKEPGEKSQETQYF | TGCGCCAGCAGTGAGCCAAAAGAGCCGGGGGAGAAAAGCCAAGAGACCCAGTACTTC
. | TRBJ2-3 | TRBV7-9 | many | CASRAAGMTDTQYF | TGTGCCAGCAGGGCAGCGGGTATGACAGATACGCAGTATTTT
. | TRBJ2-3 | TRBV2 | . | CASIKDIYSTDTQYF | TGTGCCAGCATTAAGGACATATACAGCACAGATACGCAGTATTTT
. | TRBJ2-3 | TRBV29-1 | many | CSVDLGGTDTQYF | TGCAGCGTTGACCTCGGCGGCACAGATACGCAGTATTTT
. | TRBJ2-5 | TRBV5-1 | . | CASSLATIDRDLMGETQYF | TGCGCCAGCAGCTTGGCAACGATTGATCGGGACTTAATGGGAGAGACCCAGTACTTC
. | TRBJ2-3 | TRBV20-1 | many | CSATSNSLGPDTQYF | TGCAGTGCTACCTCCAACTCACTAGGGCCAGATACGCAGTATTTT
. | TRBJ1-3 | TRBV9 | . | CASSFSGSSSGNTIYF | TGTGCCAGCAGCTTTTCGGGGTCAAGCTCTGGAAACACCATATATTTT
. | TRBJ1-6 | TRBV6-4 | many | CASSDFGLPNSPLHF | TGTGCCAGCAGTGACTTCGGACTGCCGAATTCACCCCTCCACTTT
. | TRBJ1-1 | TRBV6-5 | many | CASSYTNPLEAFF | TGTGCCAGCAGTTACACTAACCCTCTGGAAGCTTTCTTT
TRBD2 | TRBJ2-1 | TRBV11-3 | . | CASSLASGSLNEQFF | TGTGCCAGCAGCTTAGCTAGCGGGAGCCTCAATGAGCAGTTCTTC
TRBD1 | TRBJ1-1 | TRBV5-1 | many | CASNRGQKEAEAFF | TGCGCCAGCAACCGGGGACAGAAAGAAGCTGAAGCTTTCTTT
TRBD1 | TRBJ1-2 | TRBV29-1 | many | CSVEGTGTGHISYTF | TGCAGCGTTGAAGGTACCGGGACAGGGCACATTAGCTACACCTTC
. | TRBJ1-4 | TRBV10-2 | many | CASSDVSANEKLFF | TGCGCCAGCAGTGATGTCAGCGCGAATGAAAAACTGTTTTTT
TRBD2 | TRBJ2-7 | TRBV28 | . | CASTLGGLAYEQYF | TGTGCCAGCACCCTTGGTGGACTAGCTTACGAGCAGTACTTC
. | TRBJ1-2 | TRBV27 | . | CASRRQETYGYTF | TGTGCCAGCAGAAGACAGGAAACCTATGGCTACACCTTC
TRBD2 | TRBJ2-3 | TRBV12-3/TRBV12-4 | few | CASSRTSGGTDTQYF | TGTGCCAGCAGTCGGACTAGCGGGGGCACAGATACGCAGTATTTT
. | TRBJ1-2 | TRBV29-1 | . | CSVERGTGYTF | TGCAGCGTTGAAAGAGGGACCGGCTACACCTTC
TRBD2 | TRBJ2-5 | TRBV29-1 | . | CSVEVGGAGVGETQYF | TGCAGCGTTGAAGTAGGAGGAGCGGGAGTCGGGGAGACCCAGTACTTC
. | TRBJ2-1 | TRBV20-1 | . | CSAPLYNEQFF | TGCAGTGCTCCTCTATACAATGAGCAGTTCTTC
. | TRBJ1-1 | TRBV20-1 | many | CSARPSTGNTEAFF | TGCAGTGCTAGACCATCCACAGGGAACACTGAAGCTTTCTTT
. | TRBJ2-3 | TRBV6-5 | . | CASKRGSTDTQYF | TGTGCCAGCAAACGGGGAAGCACAGATACGCAGTATTTT
TRBD2 | TRBJ2-5 | TRBV5-1 | few | CASSDGTRGETQYF | TGCGCCAGCAGCGATGGGACTAGGGGGGAGACCCAGTACTTC
TRBD1 | TRBJ2-7 | TRBV15 | many | CATSRVTGDYEQYF | TGTGCCACCAGCAGAGTGACAGGGGACTACGAGCAGTACTTC
. | TRBJ2-1 | TRBV10-3 | many | CAIREPRAYNEQFF | TGTGCCATCAGGGAACCAAGGGCATACAATGAGCAGTTCTTC
. | TRBJ2-7 | TRBV4-2 | many | CASSQAPQGREQYF | TGTGCCAGCAGCCAAGCCCCCCAGGGTCGCGAGCAGTACTTC
. | TRBJ2-7 | TRBV3-1 | many | CASSHTEYEQYF | TGTGCCAGCAGCCATACAGAGTACGAGCAGTACTTC
. | TRBJ2-3 | TRBV9 | many | CASSVGSGRPSTDTQYF | TGTGCCAGCAGCGTAGGTTCAGGCCGTCCTAGCACAGATACGCAGTATTTT
. | TRBJ1-3 | TRBV12-3/TRBV12-4 | . | CASSLGQGGNTIYF | TGTGCCAGCAGTTTAGGTCAGGGCGGAAACACCATATATTTT
. | TRBJ1-1 | TRBV2 | medium-sized | CASREGGLEAFF | TGTGCCAGCAGGGAAGGGGGACTTGAAGCTTTCTTT
. | TRBJ2-3 | TRBV2 | few | CASKGDPDTQYF | TGTGCCAGCAAAGGAGATCCAGATACGCAGTATTTT
. | TRBJ1-1 | TRBV7-9 | . | CASSEGEGQRAFF | TGTGCCAGCAGCGAAGGCGAAGGACAGAGAGCTTTCTTT
. | TRBJ1-4 | TRBV10-3 | . | CAISESMGGINEKLFF | TGTGCCATCAGTGAGTCGATGGGGGGCATAAATGAAAAACTGTTTTTT
TRBD1 | TRBJ2-3 | TRBV10-2 | many | CASSEQGWDTQYF | TGCGCCAGCAGTGAACAGGGGTGGGATACGCAGTATTTT